These 18 T cell receptor beta chains came from one sample sequenced in a study of neurological immune-mediated disorders (dated by TCRdb to the late 2010s). Preparation of the library involved 5' RACE. Sequencing instrument: Illumina HiSeq 2500. TCRdb itself trimmed the public reads at Q25 with fastp, ran MiXCR and retained productive beta chains. Each entry merges the rows of one CDR3 protein and shows their most common DNA and genes. Present in this sample are about 50,000 distinct CDR3 sequences, about 3.7% of which were seen just once. Jointly, the top ten make up about 6.3% of the sample. The specimen was PBMCs. These receptors were obtained from a man aged 35-49 years with multiple sclerosis.

There are many counts of this clonotype. The chain uses TRBV20-1 and TRBJ2-3; 10 bases fit TRBD2. CDR3 length equals 14 residues. Germline CDR1 DFQATT, CDR2 SNEGSKA (reference sequence). V shed 3 bases and J 3 bases; nucleotides not matched to a gene: 3. The CDR3, as DNA: TGCAGTGCTAGGGGACTAGCGTGGACAGATACGCAGTATTTT. Translating gives CSARGLAWTDTQYF.

This clonotype was counted at least ten times. This chain connects TRBV12-3 or TRBV12-4 to TRBJ2-5; D is possibly TRBD1 or TRBD2 (6 bases each). Trimming shortened V by 3 bases and J by 4 bases, and 21 bases separated the two germline ends. The CDR3 has 17 residues. In DNA form, the CDR3 reads TGTGCCAGCAGTTTTTGGATCGGGCAGGGGCGGGGAGAGACCCAGTACTTC. Protein sequence: CASSFWIGQGRGETQYF.

This clonotype was picked up many times. The CDR3 reads CSVEMAGGNTQYF. CDR3 sequence (DNA): TGCAGCGTTGAAATGGCCGGTGGAAATACGCAGTATTTT. V gene TRBV29-1 combines with J gene TRBJ2-3; no firm D call. The CDR3 has 13 residues. Germline V gene data show CDR1 as SQVTM and CDR2 as ANQGSEA. Trimming shortened V by 2 bases and J by 7 bases, and 13 bases separated the two germline ends.

For this clonotype: A much bigger clone sits one base away, suggesting this may be a read error. The chain couples TRBV12-3 or TRBV12-4 to TRBJ2-7; 7 bases agree with TRBD2. Unmatched junction bases numbered 17, after V lost 8 bases and J lost 7 bases. This CDR3 has 15 residues. This CDR3 is CASSPPGGKDGEQYF. The CDR3, as DNA: TGTGCCAGCTCCCCCCCGGGGGGAAAGGACGGTGAGCAGTACTTC.

This clonotype was observed at least ten times. The chain has TRBV20-1 and TRBJ2-6; 8 bases map to TRBD1. Germline CDR1 is DFQATT and CDR2 is SNEGSKA (reference sequence). The CDR3 contains 16 residues. Trimming cost V 6 bases and J 2 bases; bases outside gene matches: 9. The CDR3 DNA is TGCAGTGCCGGGCAGGGGGCGCTAACTGGGGCCAACGTCCTGACTTTC. Its translation is CSAGQGALTGANVLTF.

This clonotype occurred many times. This CDR3 is CASSLRSPGLYEQYF. CDR3 DNA sequence: TGTGCCAGCAGCTTACGGTCACCGGGGCTCTACGAGCAGTACTTC. This chain joins TRBV2 and TRBJ2-7; D tentatively reads TRBD1 or TRBD2 (5 bases each). The V gene's germline CDR1 is SNHLY and CDR2 FYNNEI. Trimming removed 6 bases at V and 3 bases at J, with 18 bases between. The CDR3 sequence is 15 residues long.

This clonotype has a count of ten or more. V and J are TRBV18 and TRBJ2-7; D perhaps matches TRBD1 (5 bases). V was trimmed by 0 bases and J by 3 bases, leaving 12 bases between them. This CDR3 region has 15 residues. Germline V gene sequence: CDR1 KGHSH, CDR2 LQKENI. DNA of the CDR3: TGTGCCAGCTCACCACCGGGGCCGGGTCACTACGAGCAGTACTTC. It specifies CASSPPGPGHYEQYF. The full variable domain, its missing parts supplied by reference TRBV18 and TRBJ2-7, is NAGVMQNPRHLVRRRGQEARLRCSPMKGHSHVYWYRQLPEEGLKFMVYLQKENIIDESGMPKERFSAEFPKEGPSILRIQQVVRGDSAAYFCASSPPGPGHYEQYFGPGTRLTVT.

This clonotype was detected ten times or more. The chain is built from TRBV12-3 or TRBV12-4 and TRBJ2-3; TRBD1 agrees at 8 bases. V shed 1 base and J 3 bases; nucleotides not matched to a gene: 9. There are 17 residues in the CDR3. Here the CDR3 reads CASSLEGQGARTDTQYF. The CDR3 DNA follows: TGTGCCAGCAGTTTAGAGGGGCAGGGGGCGCGAACAGATACGCAGTATTTT.

V and J are TRBV28 and TRBJ1-5; maybe TRBD1 (5 bases). This CDR3 is 13 amino acids long. Trimming pared 6 bases from V and 5 bases from J, leaving 11 bases between. The germline V gene encodes CDR1 MDHEN and CDR2 SYDVKM. The CDR3 DNA follows: TGTGCCAGCAGCAGGGAAAGAGATCAGCCCCAGCATTTT. This sequence encodes CASSRERDQPQHF.

The rearrangement uses TRBV9 and TRBJ1-1; 9 nucleotides match TRBD1. The CDR3 spans 14 residues. The V gene end was trimmed by 2 bases and the J gene end by 1 base; junction bases not matched to a gene: 0. Germline assignment: CDR1 SGDLS and CDR2 YYNGEE. The DNA of the CDR3 is TGTGCCAGCAGCGTGGGACAGGGGAACACTGAAGCTTTCTTT. Protein sequence: CASSVGQGNTEAFF.

The sample holds many counts of this clonotype. This chain connects TRBV13 to TRBJ1-2, with a possible D match to TRBD1 (6 bases). The length of the CDR3 is 14 residues. Germline values: CDR1 PRHDT, CDR2 FYEKMQ (reference sequence). The ends were cut back, 5 bases at V and 2 bases at J, with 12 bases in the middle. DNA for the CDR3: TGTGCCAGCAGCCATAGGACAGCCAACTATGGCTACACCTTC. Its translation is CASSHRTANYGYTF.

This clonotype came up many times. This chain uses TRBV6-5 with TRBJ1-3; 10 bases align to TRBD1. The J segment lost 2 bases and the V segment lost 2 bases, leaving 0 bases of the junction unmatched. CDR1 is MNHEY and CDR2 is SVGAGI in the germline V gene. The CDR3 contains 15 residues. CDR3 nucleotide sequence: TGTGCCAGCAGTTACGGGACAGGGGCTGGAAACACCATATATTTT. It specifies CASSYGTGAGNTIYF.

This clonotype came up many times. Germline is not matched at one junction end, which may reflect a read error. The chain carries TRBV28 and TRBJ2-7; D may be TRBD1 (6 bases). Germline V gene sequence: CDR1 MDHEN, CDR2 SYDVKM. The CDR3 totals 13 residues. This chain's CDR3 is CVSRAGVSYEQYF. The CDR3 coding sequence is TGTGTCAGCCGCGCAGGGGTTTCCTACGAGCAGTACTTC.

This clonotype was recorded at least ten times. The J gene is TRBJ2-5, the V gene TRBV5-1, with 7 bases identical to TRBD1. The germline V gene encodes CDR1 SGHRS and CDR2 YFSETQ. With V trimmed by 3 bases and J by 1 base, 3 bases remained unmatched. CDR3 size: 14 residues. CDR3 loop: CASSWGTAQETQYF. The CDR3 nucleotides read TGCGCCAGCAGCTGGGGGACAGCCCAAGAGACCCAGTACTTC.

This clonotype was seen a handful of times. Since a much larger clone is just one base distant, this may be a read error. The chain uses TRBV11-3 and TRBJ2-1; D is perhaps TRBD1 (5 bases). V was pared by 6 bases and J by 10 bases, with 10 bases between. Germline V gene sequence: CDR1 SGHNT, CDR2 YENEEA. CDR3 size: 11 residues. The CDR3 DNA is TGTGCCAGCAGAAGGGGTTACGAGCAGTTCTTC. Protein sequence: CASRRGYEQFF.

This clonotype was observed many times. The chain combines TRBV5-5 with TRBJ2-7; 9 positions agree with TRBD1. The CDR3 totals 13 residues. CDR1 and CDR2 from the germline V gene are SGHKS and YYEKEE (reference sequence). V shed 4 bases, J shed 8 bases, and the junction held 7 bases outside the gene matches. The CDR3 region is CASSGGQGVQQYF. DNA for the CDR3: TGTGCCAGCAGCGGGGGACAGGGAGTCCAGCAGTACTTC.

This clonotype has ten or more counts. The V and J genes are TRBV10-3 and TRBJ1-5; no reliable D call. V lost 10 bases and J lost 7, with 17 bases in between. The CDR3 covers 13 residues. CDR1 and CDR2 (germline): ENHRY, SYGVKD. DNA of the CDR3: TGTGCCACCGCAAAGGAGCCGGAGCAGCCCCAGCATTTT. It specifies CATAKEPEQPQHF.

Many counts were recorded for this clonotype. The chain combines TRBV20-1 with TRBJ1-5; 9 bases are a match to TRBD1. CDR3 size: 14 residues. V was clipped by 3 bases and J by 4 bases; unmatched bases: 4. Germline CDR1 and CDR2: DFQATT and SNEGSKA (reference sequence). The CDR3 DNA reads TGCAGTGCTAGTTCGGGACAGGGTAATCAGCCCCAGCATTTT. As protein: CSASSGQGNQPQHF.